The next 19 T cell receptor beta chains were all read from a single sample in a study of vaccination effects on CD4 cells after COVID-19 (dated by TCRdb to between 2021 and 2023). To prepare the library, the immunoSEQ multiplex PCR assay was applied. TCRdb's version of the immuneACCESS table is confined to in-frame rearrangements and falls short of the full clone set. An unresolved V gene accounts for under half of the shortfall where checked; the remainder is of unknown origin. In all, the sample holds tens of thousands of clones, and over 60% of those were seen once. Clones ranked in the top ten supply 3.5% to 4.5% of the sample. For these TCRs, the target antigens are not known. After around 10 days of culture, CD4+ T cells were isolated with the EasySep CD4+ T cell isolation kit. Convalescent patients had PCR-confirmed SARS-CoV-2 infection between March and December 2020, before Alpha, Beta and Delta variants emerged in the United States. Each participant got two doses of an mRNA SARS-CoV-2 vaccine, either BNT162b2 or mRNA-1273.

The source material was CD4+ T cells from PBMCs cultured without peptide, sampled after COVID-19 vaccination. These receptors were obtained from a human donor who had a prior SARS-CoV-2 infection.

This clone came up once. J is TRBJ1-4 and V is TRBV13, with D tentatively TRBD1 (6 bases). Trimming removed 4 bases from V and 4 bases from J, with 13 bases in between. This CDR3 spans 15 amino acids. Germline CDR1 is PRHDT and CDR2 is FYEKMQ (reference sequence). CDR3 in DNA: TGTGCCAGCAGCTCCCAACAGGGAGTTAATGAAAAACTGTTTTTT. Protein: CASSSQQGVNEKLFF.

This clone is medium-sized. The genes are TRBV3-1 (or the pseudogene TRBV3-2) and TRBJ1-3; D unclear. The V and J ends lost 1 base and 0 bases respectively, with 13 bases between them. CDR1 is LGHDT and CDR2 is YNNKEL in the germline V gene (reference sequence). The CDR3 loop spans 17 amino acids. The CDR3, as DNA: TGTGCCAGCAGCCAAGTTGGCCGGTCTTACTCTGGAAACACCATATATTTT. Translated: CASSQVGRSYSGNTIYF.

This clone was detected only a few times. The chain has TRBV4-1 and TRBJ1-5; TRBD1 agrees at 10 bases. Looked up from germline, CDR1 is MGHRA and CDR2 is YSYEKL. The CDR3 extends over 18 amino acids. V dropped 4 bases and J dropped 5; count of bases not matched to a gene: 14. The CDR3 DNA follows: TGCGCCAGCAGCCCTCGGGACAGGGGAATCCTACCTTATCAGCCCCAGCATTTT. Residues: CASSPRDRGILPYQPQHF.

The CDR3 region has the DNA TGTGCCAGCTCACCTCGGCTTCGGGGGGCGAGGACTGAAGCTTTCTTT. Residues: CASSPRLRGARTEAFF. The chain couples TRBV18 to TRBJ1-1; weak D call: TRBD1 (6 bases). The germline V and J ends were trimmed by 3 bases and 5 bases, with 19 bases remaining between them. CDR1 and CDR2 (germline): KGHSH, LQKENI. The CDR3 covers 16 residues.

The chain links TRBV18 to TRBJ1-5; D is unclear. Per the germline V gene, CDR1 is KGHSH and CDR2 is LQKENI. The V gene lost 2 bases and the J gene lost 6 bases, with 8 bases spanning the gap. CDR3 length: 13 residues. The CDR3 sequence: CASSPSEGQPQHF. CDR3 in DNA: TGTGCCAGCTCACCATCAGAGGGTCAGCCCCAGCATTTT.

The chain links TRBV5-1 to TRBJ2-1; tentative D call: TRBD1 (5 bases). Germline CDR1 reads SGHRS; CDR2 reads YFSETQ. V dropped 0 bases and J dropped 4 bases, with 14 bases sitting between them. The CDR3 is made up of 16 amino acids. The CDR3: CASSLVVSGFYNEQFF. The CDR3 DNA sequence: TGCGCCAGCAGCTTGGTAGTGTCAGGGTTTTACAATGAGCAGTTCTTC. The whole variable domain, remainder taken from reference TRBV5-1 and TRBJ2-1, is KAGVTQTPRYLIKTRGQQVTLSCSPISGHRSVSWYQQTPGQGLQFLFEYFSETQRNKGNFPGRFSGRQFSNSRSEMNVSTLELGDSALYLCASSLVVSGFYNEQFFGPGTRLTVL.

This chain uses TRBV20-1 with TRBJ1-2; D remains ambiguous. The CDR3 spans 9 residues. Germline V gives CDR1 DFQATT, CDR2 SNEGSKA (reference sequence). CDR3 amino acids: CISDGGYTF. The CDR3 bases are TGCATTTCCGACGGTGGCTACACCTTC.

This clone was found once. The chain has TRBV19 and TRBJ2-1, with 9 nucleotides matching TRBD1. V was pared by 6 bases and J by 4 bases, with 10 bases of the junction left unmatched. The CDR3 sequence is 16 residues long. The germline V gene encodes CDR1 LNHDA and CDR2 SQIVND (reference sequence). The CDR3 sequence is CASRQTLTGGYNEQFF. CDR3 sequence (DNA): TGTGCCAGTAGACAAACCCTGACAGGGGGATACAATGAGCAGTTCTTC.

The chain links TRBV5-6 to TRBJ1-3; 8 bases are a match to TRBD1. The CDR3 has 14 amino acids. After removal of 4 bases from V and 8 bases from J, the junction contained 8 bases not matched to a gene. Germline lookup yields CDR1 SGHDT and CDR2 YYEEEE. Here the CDR3 DNA reads TGTGCCAGCAGCCCGGGACAGGCGTTCCACACCATATATTTT. Translated: CASSPGQAFHTIYF.

The CDR3 protein is CAWAGGETQYF. The CDR3, as DNA: TGTGCCTGGGCCGGTGGGGAGACCCAGTACTTC. This chain connects TRBV30 to TRBJ2-5, with D uncertain. The CDR3 consists of 11 residues. Trimming removed 5 bases from V and 5 bases from J, with 9 bases in between. The germline V gene has CDR1 GTSNPN and CDR2 SVGIG (reference sequence).

This clone was seen only once. The chain couples TRBV5-1 to TRBJ1-1; perhaps TRBD1 as D (5 bases). Germline V gene data show CDR1 as SGHRS and CDR2 as YFSETQ. V lost 0 bases and J lost 8, with 11 bases in between. This CDR3 has 13 residues. CDR3 nucleotides: TGCGCCAGCAGCTTGGTTGGTCAGGGCGAAGCTTTCTTT. It yields the protein CASSLVGQGEAFF.

The rearrangement links TRBV9 to TRBJ2-7; no clear D. The V end lost 4 bases, the J end lost 7 bases, and 18 bases lay between the germline ends. The CDR3 runs 14 residues. Per the germline V gene, CDR1 is SGDLS and CDR2 is YYNGEE. The chain's CDR3 is CASSPKGKLTEQYF. Here the CDR3 DNA reads TGTGCCAGCAGCCCTAAGGGCAAGCTTACGGAGCAGTACTTC.

This chain joins TRBV15 and TRBJ2-7; D is uncertain. The CDR3 runs to 13 residues. The germline V gene encodes CDR1 LNHNV and CDR2 YYDKDF (reference sequence). The ends were cut back, 1 base at V and 4 bases at J, with 8 bases in the middle. CDR3 residues: CATSRAGIYEQYF. In DNA form, the CDR3 reads TGTGCCACCAGCAGAGCCGGAATATACGAGCAGTACTTC. The full variable domain, with the rest looked up from reference TRBV15 and TRBJ2-7, is DAMVIQNPRYQVTQFGKPVTLSCSQTLNHNVMYWYQQKSSQAPKLLFHYYDKDFNNEADTPDNFQSRRPNTSFCFLDIRSPGLGDTAMYLCATSRAGIYEQYFGPGTRLTVT.

The gene calls are TRBV9 and TRBJ2-7, with 14 bases aligning to TRBD2. Unmatched junction bases numbered 4, after V lost 3 bases and J lost 5 bases. Germline lookup yields CDR1 SGDLS and CDR2 YYNGEE. CDR3 length: 15 amino acids. This CDR3 is CASSASGLAGDEQYF. In DNA, the CDR3 is TGTGCCAGCAGCGCCTCGGGACTAGCGGGAGACGAGCAGTACTTC.

This chain's CDR3 is CASSDGPFSEQYF. CDR3 nucleotide sequence: TGTGCCAGCAGTGATGGGCCCTTCTCCGAGCAGTACTTC. The chain combines TRBV25-1 with TRBJ2-7; D remains unclear. V was pared by 3 bases and J by 6 bases, with 12 bases between. Germline values: CDR1 MGHDK, CDR2 SYGVNS. CDR3 size: 13 residues.

This chain uses TRBV7-6 with TRBJ1-2, with D unclear. The CDR3 covers 13 residues. V gave up 6 bases and J gave up 0 bases, with 8 bases separating them. CDR1 and CDR2 from the germline V gene are SGHVS and FNYEAQ. DNA for the CDR3: TGTGCCAGCAGTCCCGGGGCTAACTATGGCTACACCTTC. Translation: CASSPGANYGYTF. The variable domain in full, completed from reference TRBV7-6 and TRBJ1-2, reads GAGVSQSPRYKVTKRGQDVALRCDPISGHVSLYWYRQALGQGPEFLTYFNYEAQQDKSGLPNDRFSAERPEGSISTLTIQRTEQRDSAMYRCASSPGANYGYTFGSGTRLTVV.

The chain combines TRBV3-1 (or the pseudogene TRBV3-2) with TRBJ2-2; D is uncertain. The CDR3 has 13 residues. Germline values: CDR1 LGHDT, CDR2 YNNKEL (reference sequence). V was cut by 2 bases and J by 2 bases, with 3 bases left in between. CDR3: CASSQLNTGELFF. In nucleotides, the CDR3 is TGTGCCAGCAGCCAACTAAACACCGGGGAGCTGTTTTTT.

V is TRBV11-2 and J is TRBJ2-7; TRBD1 agrees at 7 bases. Trimming cost V 5 bases and J 5 bases; bases outside gene matches: 3. The CDR3 sequence is 12 residues long. Germline loops: CDR1 SGHAT, CDR2 FQNNGV. CDR3 residues: CASSLDRDEQYF. In nucleotides, the CDR3 is TGTGCCAGCAGCCTCGACAGGGACGAGCAGTACTTC.

The chain's CDR3 is CASSLDGSSGNTIYF. CDR3 in DNA: TGTGCCAGCAGCTTAGACGGGTCCTCTGGAAACACCATATATTTT. This rearrangement joins TRBV7-2 to TRBJ1-3; D gene uncertain. The CDR3 totals 15 residues. Trimming took 1 base from V and 0 from J, leaving 7 bases between them. The germline CDR1 and CDR2 sequences are SGHTA and FQGNSA.